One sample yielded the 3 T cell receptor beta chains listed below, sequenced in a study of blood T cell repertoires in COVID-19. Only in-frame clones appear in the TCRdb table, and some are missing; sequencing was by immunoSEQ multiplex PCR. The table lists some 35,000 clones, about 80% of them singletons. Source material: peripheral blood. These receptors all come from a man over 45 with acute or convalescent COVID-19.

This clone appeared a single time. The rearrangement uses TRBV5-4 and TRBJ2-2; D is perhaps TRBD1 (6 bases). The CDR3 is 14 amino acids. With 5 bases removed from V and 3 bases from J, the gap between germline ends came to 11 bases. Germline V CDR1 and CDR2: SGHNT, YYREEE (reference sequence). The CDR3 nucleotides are TGTGCCAGCAGGCTGGACAGATACACCGGGGAGCTGTTTTTT. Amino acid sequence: CASRLDRYTGELFF.

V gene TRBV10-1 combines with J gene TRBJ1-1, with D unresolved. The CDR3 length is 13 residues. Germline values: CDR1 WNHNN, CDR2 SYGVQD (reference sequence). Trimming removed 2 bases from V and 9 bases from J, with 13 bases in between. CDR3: CASSEDSSRKAFF. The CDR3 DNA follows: TGCGCCAGCAGTGAGGACTCATCGAGGAAAGCTTTCTTT.

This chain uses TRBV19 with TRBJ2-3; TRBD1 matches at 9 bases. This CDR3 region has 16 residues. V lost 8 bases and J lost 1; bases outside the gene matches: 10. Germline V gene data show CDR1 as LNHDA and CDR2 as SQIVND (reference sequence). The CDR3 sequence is CASSGQGISGTDTQYF. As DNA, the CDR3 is TGTGCCAGTTCTGGACAGGGGATCTCGGGCACAGATACGCAGTATTTT.